This T cell receptor (beta chain) was captured in a study of T-cell memory formation after mild COVID-19. TCRdb independently ran MiXCR on the 5' RACE reads; one entry per CDR3 protein. The table shows 250,000 or so distinct CDR3 sequences, with 15% to 20% occurring only once. The study's findings and limits: Clones that got smaller from day 15 to 85 had even CD4/CD8, while clones growing later tipped toward CD4+. Researchers found some responding clones in pre-infection memory, a sign that cross-reactive memory joined. CD4+ contracting clones were found mainly in CM and EM, and CD8+ ones in EMRA.

The table lists this clonotype with a few counts. Its antigen is not identified. J gave up 5 bases and V 5 bases, and 5 bases lay outside the gene matches. Germline assignment: CDR1 MNHEY and CDR2 SVGEGT. The CDR3 totals 14 residues. The genes are TRBV6-2 or TRBV6-3 and TRBJ2-5, with 10 nucleotides matching TRBD2. This TCR was sampled from a man between 18 and 29 years old who had mild COVID-19 (a few samples of this study predate the infection). Cell type and time point are not known. Sample: PBMCs or a T cell subset sorted from them (not recorded which). The CDR3 loop is CASSRSGGAETQYF. In nucleotides, the CDR3 is TGTGCCAGCAGTAGAAGCGGGGGGGCCGAGACCCAGTACTTC.